This T cell receptor (beta chain) derives from a study of early T cells in non-severe SARS-CoV-2 infection. Study details: Sequencing of bulk RNA from unsorted whole blood was done, without chain pairing. Study results and caveats: Matching against VDJdb likely underestimated virus-specific expansions, favoring anti-spike CD8.

V was cut by 3 bases and J by 5 bases, with 16 bases left in between. The CDR3 is 15 residues long. CDR1 is KGHSH and CDR2 is LQKENI in the germline V gene. This clonotype was observed at least ten times. Its antigen is as yet unknown. TCRdb re-analysed the 5' RACE reads in MiXCR, keeping a single row per CDR3 protein. The table has more than 80,000 distinct CDR3 sequences, approximately 13% seen once. Sequencing was performed on whole blood. V and J are TRBV18 and TRBJ2-5, with D perhaps given as TRBD1 or TRBD2 (6 bases each). This TCR was recovered from an adult who was a healthcare worker with PCR-confirmed SARS-CoV-2 infection or an uninfected control (not recorded which). The CDR3: CASSPLGTGAETQYF. The CDR3 DNA follows: TGTGCCAGCTCACCCCTAGGGACGGGGGCTGAGACCCAGTACTTC.